This TCR beta chain was recovered during a study of cytomegalovirus exposure and HLA in healthy donors. PCR employed 60 Vbeta and 13 Jbeta primers. Profiling relied on immunoSEQ multiplex PCR, and the TCRdb table lists in-frame clones only, not all of them. This table holds 130,000 or so clones, less than 85% found once. This sequence was found in a middle-aged man in good health and CMV-seronegative. Sample: PBMCs.

This CDR3 reads CASSFRESFNEQFF. The DNA of the CDR3 is TGCGCCAGCAGCTTCCGGGAGTCTTTCAATGAGCAGTTCTTC. V usage is TRBV5-1 and J usage is TRBJ2-1; a possible D gene is TRBD2 (6 bases). The V and J ends lost 2 bases and 6 bases respectively, with 12 bases between them. The CDR3 is made up of 14 amino acids. CDR1 is SGHRS and CDR2 is YFSETQ in the germline V gene.